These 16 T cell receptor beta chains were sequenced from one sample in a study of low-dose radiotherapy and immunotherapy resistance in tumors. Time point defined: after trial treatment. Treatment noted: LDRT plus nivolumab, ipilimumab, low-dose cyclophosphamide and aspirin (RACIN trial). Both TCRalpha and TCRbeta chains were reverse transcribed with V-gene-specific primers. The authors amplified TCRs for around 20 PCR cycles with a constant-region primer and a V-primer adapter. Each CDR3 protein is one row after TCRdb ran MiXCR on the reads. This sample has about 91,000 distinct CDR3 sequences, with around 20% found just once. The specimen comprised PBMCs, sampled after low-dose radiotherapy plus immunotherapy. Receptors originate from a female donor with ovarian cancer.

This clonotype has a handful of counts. DNA for the CDR3: TGTGCCAGCAGTTCCTGGACGGTGAGGACAGATACGCAGTATTTT. Its translation: CASSSWTVRTDTQYF. The chain couples TRBV12-3 or TRBV12-4 to TRBJ2-3; D not certain. The CDR3 contains 15 residues. Trimming took off 4 bases at V and 3 bases at J, with 14 bases between the two ends.

CDR3: CASGSGANTEAFF. The CDR3 DNA is TGCGCCAGCGGTTCAGGGGCCAACACTGAAGCTTTCTTT. The chain combines TRBV5-1 with TRBJ1-1, with D tentatively TRBD1 (6 bases). The V and J ends lost 7 bases and 2 bases respectively, with 12 bases between them. CDR3 length: 13 amino acids. Per germline, CDR1 SGHRS and CDR2 YFSETQ. The full variable domain, its missing parts supplied by reference TRBV5-1 and TRBJ1-1, is KAGVTQTPRYLIKTRGQQVTLSCSPISGHRSVSWYQQTPGQGLQFLFEYFSETQRNKGNFPGRFSGRQFSNSRSEMNVSTLELGDSALYLCASGSGANTEAFFGQGTRLTVV.

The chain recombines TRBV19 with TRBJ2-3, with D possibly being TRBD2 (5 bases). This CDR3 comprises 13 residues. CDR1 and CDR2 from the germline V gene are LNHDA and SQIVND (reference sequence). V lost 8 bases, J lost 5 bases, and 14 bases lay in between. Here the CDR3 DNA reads TGTGCCAGTTCCGGGGAGAGAGGAGATACGCAGTATTTT. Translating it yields CASSGERGDTQYF.

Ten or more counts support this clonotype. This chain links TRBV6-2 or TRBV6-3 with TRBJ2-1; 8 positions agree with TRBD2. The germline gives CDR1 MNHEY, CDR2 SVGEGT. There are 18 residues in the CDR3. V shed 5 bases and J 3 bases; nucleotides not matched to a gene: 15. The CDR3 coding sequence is TGTGCCAGCAGTAGTCCCAACGTTGTAGCGGGGAGCTACAATGAGCAGTTCTTC. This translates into CASSSPNVVAGSYNEQFF.

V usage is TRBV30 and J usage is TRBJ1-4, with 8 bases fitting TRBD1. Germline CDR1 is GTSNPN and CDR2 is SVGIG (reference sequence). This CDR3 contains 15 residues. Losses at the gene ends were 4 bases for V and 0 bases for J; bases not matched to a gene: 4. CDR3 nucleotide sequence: TGTGCCTGGACGAAGACAGGGGCAACTAATGAAAAACTGTTTTTT. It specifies CAWTKTGATNEKLFF.

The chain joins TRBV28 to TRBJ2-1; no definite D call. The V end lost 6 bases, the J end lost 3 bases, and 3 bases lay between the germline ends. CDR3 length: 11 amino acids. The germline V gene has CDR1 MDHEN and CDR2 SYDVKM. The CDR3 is CASRNYNEQFF. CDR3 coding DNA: TGTGCCAGCAGGAACTACAATGAGCAGTTCTTC.

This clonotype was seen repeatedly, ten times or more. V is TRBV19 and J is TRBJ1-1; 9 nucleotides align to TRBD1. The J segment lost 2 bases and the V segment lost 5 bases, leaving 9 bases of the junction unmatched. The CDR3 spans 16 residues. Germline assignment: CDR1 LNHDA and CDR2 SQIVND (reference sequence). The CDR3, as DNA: TGTGCCAGTAGTCTCAGGACAGGGGTTGTAAACACTGAAGCTTTCTTT. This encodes CASSLRTGVVNTEAFF.

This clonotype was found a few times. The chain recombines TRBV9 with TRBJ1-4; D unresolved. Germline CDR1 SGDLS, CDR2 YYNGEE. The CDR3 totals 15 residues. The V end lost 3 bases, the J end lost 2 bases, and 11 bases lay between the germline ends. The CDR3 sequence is CASSEGRLTNEKLFF. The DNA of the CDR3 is TGTGCCAGCAGCGAGGGCCGACTTACTAATGAAAAACTGTTTTTT.

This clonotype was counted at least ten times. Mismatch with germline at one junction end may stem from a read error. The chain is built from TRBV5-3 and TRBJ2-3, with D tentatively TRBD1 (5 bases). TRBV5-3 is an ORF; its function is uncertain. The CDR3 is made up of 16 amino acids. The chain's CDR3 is CASSLQGLVGTDTQYF. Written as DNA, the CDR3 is TGTGCCAGCAGCTTGCAGGGCCTAGTGGGCACAGATACGCAGTATTTT.

The CDR3 reads CASSETQGSSGNTIYF. The CDR3 nucleotides are TGTGCCAGCAGTGAAACACAGGGGTCCTCTGGAAACACCATATATTTT. V and J are TRBV6-2 or TRBV6-3 and TRBJ1-3; the match to TRBD1 covers 7 bases. CDR1 is MNHEY and CDR2 is SVGEGT in the germline V gene. CDR3 size: 16 residues. Trimming at V came to 5 bases and at J to 0 bases, leaving 7 bases not matched to a gene.

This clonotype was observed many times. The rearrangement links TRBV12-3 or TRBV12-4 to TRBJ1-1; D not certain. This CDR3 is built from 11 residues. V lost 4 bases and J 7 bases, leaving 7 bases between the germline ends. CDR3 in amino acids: CASSSAGEAFF. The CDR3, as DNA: TGTGCCAGCAGTTCGGCTGGTGAAGCTTTCTTT.

This CDR3 reads CASSVLAGGEDTQYF. The CDR3 region has the DNA TGTGCCAGCTCAGTACTAGCGGGAGGAGAAGATACGCAGTATTTT. The rearrangement uses TRBV18 and TRBJ2-3; TRBD2 aligns across 12 bases. J was trimmed by 5 bases and V by 5 bases; bases with no gene match: 5. Germline V gives CDR1 KGHSH, CDR2 LQKENI. The CDR3 length is 15 residues.

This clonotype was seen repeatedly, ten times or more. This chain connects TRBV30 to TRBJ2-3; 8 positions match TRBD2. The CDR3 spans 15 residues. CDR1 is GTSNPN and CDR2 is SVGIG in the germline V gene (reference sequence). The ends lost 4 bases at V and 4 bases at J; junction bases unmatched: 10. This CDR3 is CAWTSGGGISDTQYF. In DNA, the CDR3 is TGTGCCTGGACCAGCGGGGGTGGAATCTCAGATACGCAGTATTTT.

This CDR3 is CASSSGLDSYNEQFF. DNA of the CDR3: TGTGCCAGCAGCTCCGGACTAGACTCCTACAATGAGCAGTTCTTC. The chain combines TRBV5-4 with TRBJ2-1; 7 nucleotides line up with TRBD2. The CDR3 has 15 amino acids. Germline CDR1 SGHNT, CDR2 YYREEE (reference sequence). V lost 3 bases to trimming and J lost 0 bases; unmatched junction nucleotides: 3.

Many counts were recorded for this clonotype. CDR3 sequence reads: CASSLGGGSPRNEQFF. DNA of the CDR3: TGTGCCAGCAGCCTCGGAGGGGGAAGCCCCCGGAATGAGCAGTTCTTC. The rearrangement uses TRBV14 and TRBJ2-1; D tentatively reads TRBD1 or TRBD2 (6 bases each). The CDR3 sequence is 16 residues long. Germline-derived CDR1 and CDR2 are SGHDN and FVKESK. V shed 4 bases and J shed 7 bases, with 20 bases lying between them.

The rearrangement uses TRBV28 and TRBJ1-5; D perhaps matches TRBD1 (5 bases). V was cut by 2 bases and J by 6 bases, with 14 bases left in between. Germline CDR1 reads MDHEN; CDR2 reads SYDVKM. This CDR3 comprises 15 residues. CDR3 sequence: CASSLRGEASQPQHF. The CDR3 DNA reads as TGTGCCAGCAGTTTAAGGGGCGAGGCTAGTCAGCCCCAGCATTTT.